Listed here are 18 T cell receptor beta chains from one sample, sequenced in a study of T cell responses to AZD1222 COVID-19 vaccine. Clones were read by immunoSEQ multiplex PCR, and TCRdb kept only the in-frame ones, dropping some. The table shows 95,000 to 100,000 clones, with approximately 84% occurring only once. Sequenced material: peripheral blood, taken 28 days after the second AZD1222 dose. All receptors come from an adult who received the AZD1222 COVID-19 vaccine.

The rearrangement joins TRBV27 to TRBJ2-3; the D is unclear. V was pared by 4 bases and J by 0 bases, with 8 bases between. Germline CDR1 reads MNHEY; CDR2 reads SMNVEV (reference sequence). This CDR3 has 14 residues. This CDR3 reads CASSYGMSTDTQYF. The CDR3 DNA reads as TGTGCCAGCAGTTACGGAATGAGCACAGATACGCAGTATTTT.

The chain links TRBV4-1 to TRBJ1-2; D ambiguous. This CDR3 has 15 residues. Trimming left V 2 bases short and J 3 bases short, with 13 bases between. Germline CDR1 MGHRA, CDR2 YSYEKL. The CDR3 spells CASSQPLKGHYGYTF. CDR3 sequence (DNA): TGCGCCAGCAGCCAACCCCTCAAGGGTCACTATGGCTACACCTTC.

The chain joins TRBV6-5 to TRBJ1-1; TRBD1 agrees at 9 bases. V shed 0 bases, J shed 1 base, and the junction held 3 bases outside the gene matches. The CDR3 has 16 residues. CDR1 and CDR2 from the germline V gene are MNHEY and SVGAGI. The CDR3 nucleotides are TGTGCCAGCAGTTACTCTGGGACAGGGTGGAACACTGAAGCTTTCTTT. Translation: CASSYSGTGWNTEAFF.

This chain joins TRBV5-4 and TRBJ1-3; D not resolved. This CDR3 has 12 residues. V shed 4 bases and J shed 3 bases, with 5 bases lying between them. Germline V gene data show CDR1 as SGHNT and CDR2 as YYREEE (reference sequence). The CDR3 bases are TGTGCCAGCAGCGGCGATGGAAACACCATATATTTT. Protein: CASSGDGNTIYF. The complete variable domain, with remaining parts taken from reference TRBV5-4 and TRBJ1-3, reads ETGVTQSPTHLIKTRGQQVTLRCSSQSGHNTVSWYQQALGQGPQFIFQYYREEENGRGNFPPRFSGLQFPNYSSELNVNALELDDSALYLCASSGDGNTIYFGEGSWLTVV.

The chain joins TRBV5-8 to TRBJ1-2; D perhaps matches TRBD1 (5 bases). The CDR3 has 12 residues. V was cut by 5 bases and J by 14 bases, with 19 bases left in between. Germline loops: CDR1 SGHTS, CDR2 YDEGEE. DNA of the CDR3: TGTGCCAGCAGTTCAACCACGGCGGACAAAACCTTC. It yields the protein CASSSTTADKTF.

This clone was recorded a few times. The CDR3 DNA reads as TGTGCCAGCTCACTAGGGGTGCAGCGACTGCTTCGCACTGAAGCTTTCTTT. It codes for CASSLGVQRLLRTEAFF. This chain joins TRBV18 and TRBJ1-1, with D tentatively TRBD1 (5 bases). Germline V CDR1 and CDR2: KGHSH, LQKENI. The length of the CDR3 is 17 residues. V dropped 4 bases and J dropped 4 bases, with 22 bases sitting between them.

The chain is built from TRBV4-1 and TRBJ1-5; D call uncertain. V lost 0 bases, J lost 5 bases, and 14 bases lay in between. The CDR3 is 16 amino acids. Looked up from germline, CDR1 is MGHRA and CDR2 is YSYEKL. The CDR3 region has the DNA TGCGCCAGCAGCCAAGATCTGGCAGACGGGGATCAGCCCCAGCATTTT. This encodes CASSQDLADGDQPQHF.

The rearrangement uses TRBV11-3 and TRBJ2-3, with 13 bases aligning to TRBD2. V lost 5 bases to trimming and J lost 2 bases; unmatched junction nucleotides: 4. Germline V CDR1 and CDR2: SGHNT, YENEEA. This CDR3 has 16 residues. The CDR3 DNA reads as TGTGCCAGCAGCAAGGGACTAGCGGGGTCCACAGATACGCAGTATTTT. This codes for CASSKGLAGSTDTQYF.

The chain links TRBV3-1 (or the pseudogene TRBV3-2) to TRBJ1-2; no definite D call. The CDR3 is 12 residues long. V lost 4 bases and J 13 bases, leaving 16 bases between the germline ends. Looked up from germline, CDR1 is LGHDT and CDR2 is YNNKEL (reference sequence). The CDR3 sequence: CASSPDGSKGTF. In DNA, the CDR3 is TGTGCCAGCAGCCCGGACGGATCAAAGGGCACCTTC.

This clone was counted only a few times. CDR3 sequence reads: CASSLEGPWGGYTF. DNA for the CDR3: TGTGCCAGCAGCCTGGAGGGACCCTGGGGAGGCTACACCTTC. The J gene is TRBJ1-2, the V gene TRBV5-4, with a weak D call TRBD1 (5 bases). From germline, CDR1 is SGHNT and CDR2 YYREEE (reference sequence). This CDR3 has 14 amino acids. The V end was cut by 4 bases, the J end by 8 bases, with 18 bases between.

V is TRBV19 and J is TRBJ1-5, with 10 bases identical to TRBD1. There are 16 residues in the CDR3. V shed 3 bases, J shed 2 bases, and the junction held 4 bases outside the gene matches. Germline-derived CDR1 and CDR2 are LNHDA and SQIVND (reference sequence). The CDR3 loop reads CASSMFGTGGNQPQHF. In DNA form, the CDR3 reads TGTGCCAGTAGTATGTTCGGGACAGGGGGCAATCAGCCCCAGCATTTT.

This clone was seen only a few times. This chain uses TRBV11-2 with TRBJ2-1, with D unclear. With 0 bases removed from V and 7 bases from J, the gap between germline ends came to 4 bases. The CDR3 extends over 12 amino acids. CDR1 is SGHAT and CDR2 is FQNNGV in the germline V gene. The CDR3 is CASSLDRNEQFF. In DNA form, the CDR3 reads TGTGCCAGCAGCTTAGATAGGAATGAGCAGTTCTTC.

This clone came up a few times. The chain joins TRBV3-1 (or the pseudogene TRBV3-2) to TRBJ2-1; 8 positions agree with TRBD2. V lost 4 bases and J lost 9; bases outside the gene matches: 8. From germline, CDR1 is LGHDT and CDR2 YNNKEL (reference sequence). This CDR3 is built from 14 residues. The CDR3 nucleotides read TGTGCCAGCAGCCCCGCGGGAGGAAGCACTGAGCAGTTCTTC. Translation gives CASSPAGGSTEQFF.

The gene calls are TRBV7-2 and TRBJ2-7; 8 bases are shared with TRBD1. The CDR3 totals 14 residues. Germline V gene data show CDR1 as SGHTA and CDR2 as FQGNSA. Unmatched junction bases numbered 9, after V lost 0 bases and J lost 11 bases. In DNA, the CDR3 is TGTGCCAGCAGCTTAGCGAAGGGGACAGGTCCAAAGTACTTC. This gives the protein CASSLAKGTGPKYF.

The V call is TRBV5-1, the J call TRBJ2-1; 9 bases align to TRBD1. Germline V CDR1 and CDR2: SGHRS, YFSETQ. With 0 bases clipped from V and 6 bases from J, the junction kept 16 bases outside the gene matches. The CDR3 runs to 19 residues. CDR3 in DNA: TGCGCCAGCAGCTTGGGCTTTCCGGGACAGGGAGTGGGTGGCAATGAGCAGTTCTTC. Amino acid sequence: CASSLGFPGQGVGGNEQFF.

The rearrangement joins TRBV24-1 to TRBJ1-2, with D unclear. This CDR3 has 14 amino acids. In germline, CDR1 is KGHDR, CDR2 SFDVKD. V was shortened by 5 bases and J by 5 bases, with 14 bases between the two germline ends. The CDR3 protein is CATSGGPGPYGYTF. The CDR3 DNA reads TGTGCCACCAGTGGAGGCCCAGGCCCTTATGGCTACACCTTC.

CDR3 DNA sequence: TGTGCCAGCAGCCCCTTCGCCGGGGTGGTTCAGCCCCAGCATTTT. Translation: CASSPFAGVVQPQHF. This chain joins TRBV27 and TRBJ1-5; D is undetermined. Looked up from germline, CDR1 is MNHEY and CDR2 is SMNVEV (reference sequence). V was clipped by 6 bases and J by 6 bases, with 18 bases between them. This CDR3 is built from 15 residues.

CDR3 sequence: CASSQRGGNDYGYTF. In DNA form, the CDR3 reads TGTGCCAGCAGCCAACGGGGGGGGAACGACTATGGCTACACCTTC. The genes are TRBV3-1 (or the pseudogene TRBV3-2) and TRBJ1-2, with a weak D call TRBD1 (5 bases). The CDR3 covers 15 residues. V lost 2 bases and J 3 bases, leaving 13 bases between the germline ends. The germline V gene has CDR1 LGHDT and CDR2 YNNKEL (reference sequence).